The sequence of this T cell receptor (beta chain) was determined in a study of cytomegalovirus exposure and HLA in healthy donors. With respect to this clone: The antigen is undetermined.

Study results and limitations: Listed as cytomegalovirus-associated were 150 or so TCR beta chains. In a later analysis, common viral pathogens appeared linked to several of the most significant clusters. A prior analysis recorded that most TCR beta V segments were productive about 90% or about 30% of the time. When a later analysis compared HLA-associated TCR beta chains with equally common others, the HLA-associated chains turned out to be more clonally expanded and to have lower generation probabilities.

60 Vbeta and 13 Jbeta primers were used in PCR. The data were produced by immunoSEQ multiplex PCR, yet TCRdb's version contains in-frame clones alone and is incomplete. The sample includes around 93,000 clones, over 60% of them seen just once. CDR1 and CDR2 from the germline V gene are MNHEY and SMNVEV (reference sequence). This CDR3 has 13 residues. Sequenced: PBMCs. This clonotype originated in a boy aged 5 to 17 in good health and CMV-seropositive. The gene calls are TRBV27 and TRBJ2-5; D gene ambiguous. With the DNA end fitting TRBJ2-7 better, the J assignment may be wrong. The CDR3 bases are TGTGCCAGCAGTTTATCGCTCAGAAGCGAGCAGTACTTC. It translates to CASSLSLRSEQYF.